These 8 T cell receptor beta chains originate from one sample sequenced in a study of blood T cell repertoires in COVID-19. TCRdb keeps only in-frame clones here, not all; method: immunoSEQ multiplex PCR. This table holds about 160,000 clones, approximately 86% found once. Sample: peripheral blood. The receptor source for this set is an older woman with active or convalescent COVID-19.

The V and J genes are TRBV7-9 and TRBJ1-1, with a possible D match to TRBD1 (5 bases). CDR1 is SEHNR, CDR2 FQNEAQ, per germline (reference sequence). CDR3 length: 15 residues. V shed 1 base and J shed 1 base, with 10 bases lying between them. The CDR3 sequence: CASSLGSQGNTEAFF. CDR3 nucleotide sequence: TGTGCCAGCAGCTTAGGCAGCCAGGGGAACACTGAAGCTTTCTTT. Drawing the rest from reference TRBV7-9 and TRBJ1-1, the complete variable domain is DTGVSQNPRHKITKRGQNVTFRCDPISEHNRLYWYRQTLGQGPEFLTYFQNEAQLEKSRLLSDRFSAERPKGSFSTLEIQRTEQGDSAMYLCASSLGSQGNTEAFFGQGTRLTVV.

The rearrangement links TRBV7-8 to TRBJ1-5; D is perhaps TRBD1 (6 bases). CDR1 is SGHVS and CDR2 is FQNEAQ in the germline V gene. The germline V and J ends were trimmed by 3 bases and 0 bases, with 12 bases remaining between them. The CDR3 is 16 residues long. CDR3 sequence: CASSFIAGDSNQPQHF. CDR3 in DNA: TGTGCCAGCAGCTTTATTGCAGGGGATAGCAATCAGCCCCAGCATTTT.

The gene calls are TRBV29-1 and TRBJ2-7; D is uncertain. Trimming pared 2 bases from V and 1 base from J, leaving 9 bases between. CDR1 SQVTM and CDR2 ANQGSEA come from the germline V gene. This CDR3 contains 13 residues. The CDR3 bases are TGCAGCGTTGAAACACGTTCTTCCTACGAGCAGTACTTC. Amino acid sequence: CSVETRSSYEQYF.

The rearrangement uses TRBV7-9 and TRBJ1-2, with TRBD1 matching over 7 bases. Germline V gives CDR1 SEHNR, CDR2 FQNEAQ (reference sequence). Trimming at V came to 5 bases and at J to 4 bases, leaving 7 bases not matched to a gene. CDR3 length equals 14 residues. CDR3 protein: CASSLGQDLYGYTF. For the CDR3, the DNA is TGTGCCAGCAGCCTCGGACAGGACCTCTATGGCTACACCTTC.

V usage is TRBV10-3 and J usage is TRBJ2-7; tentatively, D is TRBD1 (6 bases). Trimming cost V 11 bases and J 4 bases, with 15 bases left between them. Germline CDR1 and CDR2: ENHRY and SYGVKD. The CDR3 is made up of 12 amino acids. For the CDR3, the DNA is TGTGCCTCCGCGGACAGAGATTACGAGCAGTACTTC. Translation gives CASADRDYEQYF.

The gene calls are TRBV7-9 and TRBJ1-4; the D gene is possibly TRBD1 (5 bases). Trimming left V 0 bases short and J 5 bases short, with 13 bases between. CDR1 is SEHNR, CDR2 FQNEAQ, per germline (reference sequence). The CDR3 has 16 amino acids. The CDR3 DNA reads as TGTGCCAGCAGCTTAGCCCAGGGCCAACTAAATGAAAAACTGTTTTTT. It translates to CASSLAQGQLNEKLFF.

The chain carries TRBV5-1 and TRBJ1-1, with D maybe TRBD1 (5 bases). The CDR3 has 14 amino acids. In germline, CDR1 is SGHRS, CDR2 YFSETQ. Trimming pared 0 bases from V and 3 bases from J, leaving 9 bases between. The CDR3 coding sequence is TGCGCCAGCAGCTTGGAGGGGCTGGACACTGAAGCTTTCTTT. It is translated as CASSLEGLDTEAFF.

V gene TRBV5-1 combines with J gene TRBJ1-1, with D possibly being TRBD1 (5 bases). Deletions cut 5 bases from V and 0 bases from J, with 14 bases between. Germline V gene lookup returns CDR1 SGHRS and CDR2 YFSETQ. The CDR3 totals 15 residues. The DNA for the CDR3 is TGCGCCAGCAGGCCTCCCGACAGCTTGAACACTGAAGCTTTCTTT. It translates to CASRPPDSLNTEAFF.